The 26 T cell receptor beta chains presented below share a single source sample, sequenced in a study of cytomegalovirus exposure and HLA in healthy donors. The PCR contained 60 Vbeta and 13 Jbeta primers. Libraries were prepared by immunoSEQ multiplex PCR; TCRdb keeps only in-frame clonotypes and omits some of them. The table records about 84,000 clones, 55% to 65% of them present only once. Source material: PBMCs. Source of these receptors: a woman aged 40 to 50 in good health and CMV-seropositive.

This chain connects TRBV27 to TRBJ2-3; D possibly corresponds to TRBD2 (5 bases). From germline, CDR1 is MNHEY and CDR2 SMNVEV (reference sequence). The CDR3 is made up of 15 amino acids. With 6 bases removed from V and 2 bases from J, the gap between germline ends came to 15 bases. As DNA, the CDR3 is TGTGCCAGCAGGGACTCACTTTTTAACACAGATACGCAGTATTTT. The encoded protein is CASRDSLFNTDTQYF.

The chain links TRBV30 to TRBJ2-7, with 10 bases fitting TRBD1. V lost 0 bases, J lost 2 bases, and 4 bases stayed unmatched. The germline V gene encodes CDR1 GTSNPN and CDR2 SVGIG (reference sequence). This CDR3 contains 15 residues. The CDR3 coding sequence is TGTGCCTGGAGTGTACCGGGACAGGGGACCTACGAGCAGTACTTC. This sequence encodes CAWSVPGQGTYEQYF.

This clone was seen a few times. The gene calls are TRBV5-6 and TRBJ1-1; possible D gene TRBD1, 5 bases. Trimming removed 1 base from V and 1 base from J, with 8 bases in between. The CDR3 is 14 residues long. Germline CDR1 reads SGHDT; CDR2 reads YYEEEE. CDR3 amino acids: CASSLQGGNTEAFF. DNA for the CDR3: TGTGCCAGCAGCTTGCAGGGTGGGAACACTGAAGCTTTCTTT.

This clone was picked up a small number of times. The V gene is TRBV4-3, the J gene TRBJ2-2; D is uncertain. There are 16 residues in the CDR3. The germline V gene encodes CDR1 LGHNA and CDR2 YSLEER. Trimming took 1 base from V and 0 from J, leaving 9 bases between them. Here the CDR3 reads CASSQGLTSNTGELFF. The CDR3 bases are TGCGCCAGCAGCCAAGGGCTGACTTCGAACACCGGGGAGCTGTTTTTT.

The rearrangement uses TRBV9 and TRBJ2-2; the D is unclear. V was clipped by 0 bases and J by 3 bases, with 9 bases between them. CDR1 is SGDLS and CDR2 is YYNGEE in the germline V gene. The CDR3 is 15 residues long. The CDR3 region is CASSVGPTDTGELFF. For the CDR3, the DNA is TGTGCCAGCAGCGTAGGTCCCACAGACACCGGGGAGCTGTTTTTT.

This sequence joins TRBV30 and TRBJ2-5, with D possibly matching TRBD2 (7 bases). The length of the CDR3 is 16 residues. Germline assignment: CDR1 GTSNPN and CDR2 SVGIG (reference sequence). Trimming cost V 0 bases and J 11 bases, with 25 bases left between them. The DNA for the CDR3 is TGTGCCTGGAGTGTATCCCCCCGGGGGGCTGGTGGGGAGCAGTACTTC. Amino acid sequence: CAWSVSPRGAGGEQYF.

This clone was recorded a few times. The gene calls are TRBV5-1 and TRBJ1-4; 8 bases are shared with TRBD1. With V trimmed by 4 bases and J by 6 bases, 5 bases remained unmatched. The CDR3 extends over 14 amino acids. Per the germline V gene, CDR1 is SGHRS and CDR2 is YFSETQ. CDR3 coding DNA: TGCGCCAGCAGCGGTGACAGGGGCCATGAAAAACTGTTTTTT. It encodes CASSGDRGHEKLFF.

The chain employs TRBV5-6 and TRBJ2-3; TRBD2 is a possible D gene (5 bases). The CDR3 totals 14 residues. Looked up from germline, CDR1 is SGHDT and CDR2 is YYEEEE. V was cut by 2 bases and J by 5 bases, with 12 bases left in between. As DNA, the CDR3 is TGTGCCAGCAGCTTCCGGGAAGGCAGAGATACGCAGTATTTT. Residues: CASSFREGRDTQYF.

The chain's CDR3 is CASSLRDLRTDTQYF. As DNA, the CDR3 is TGTGCCAGCAGCTTAAGGGACTTGCGCACAGATACGCAGTATTTT. V and J are TRBV7-9 and TRBJ2-3; a weak D match, TRBD2 (6 bases). The CDR3 runs to 15 residues. Between the trimmed V and J ends, which lost 2 bases and 1 base, there was a span of 10 bases. The germline gives CDR1 SEHNR, CDR2 FQNEAQ (reference sequence).

The V call is TRBV10-3, the J call TRBJ1-1, with 8 bases lining up with TRBD1. The V gene end was trimmed by 9 bases and the J gene end by 2 bases; junction bases not matched to a gene: 2. Germline-derived CDR1 and CDR2 are ENHRY and SYGVKD. There are 12 residues in the CDR3. CDR3 in amino acids: CAIQGANTEAFF. CDR3 coding DNA: TGTGCCATTCAGGGGGCCAACACTGAAGCTTTCTTT.

This clone was seen more than once but under ten times. Here the CDR3 DNA reads TGTGCCAGTAGAAGGGGAACAGCAGATAACTATGGCTACACCTTC. This codes for CASRRGTADNYGYTF. J is TRBJ1-2 and V is TRBV19, with D maybe TRBD1 (5 bases). The CDR3 is 15 residues long. Trimming stripped 6 bases from V and 1 base from J, with 15 bases between. In germline, CDR1 is LNHDA, CDR2 SQIVND (reference sequence).

This clone was observed once. The chain has TRBV18 and TRBJ1-1, with a tentative D call TRBD1 (6 bases). This CDR3 has 16 residues. Trimming cost V 3 bases and J 4 bases, with 18 bases left between them. Germline V gene lookup returns CDR1 KGHSH and CDR2 LQKENI. The DNA of the CDR3 is TGTGCCAGCTCACCCGGCAGGGGTGGGGATAGCACTGAAGCTTTCTTT. This gives the protein CASSPGRGGDSTEAFF. The complete variable domain, with remaining parts taken from reference TRBV18 and TRBJ1-1, reads NAGVMQNPRHLVRRRGQEARLRCSPMKGHSHVYWYRQLPEEGLKFMVYLQKENIIDESGMPKERFSAEFPKEGPSILRIQQVVRGDSAAYFCASSPGRGGDSTEAFFGQGTRLTVV.

The chain employs TRBV28 and TRBJ1-1, with D possibly being TRBD1 (5 bases). CDR3 length: 15 residues. V lost 7 bases, J lost 6 bases, and 21 bases lay in between. The germline CDR1 and CDR2 sequences are MDHEN and SYDVKM. CDR3 nucleotides: TGTGCCAGCAACGGGGGGACGGCCCTCCTCCCTGAAGCTTTCTTT. Translated: CASNGGTALLPEAFF.

This chain links TRBV5-1 with TRBJ2-1, with 8 bases identical to TRBD2. The length of the CDR3 is 15 residues. From germline, CDR1 is SGHRS and CDR2 YFSETQ. The V and J ends lost 4 bases and 7 bases, in that order; junction bases with no gene match: 10. The CDR3 here is CASSPMSGSSNEQFF. The CDR3 DNA follows: TGCGCCAGCAGCCCTATGAGCGGGAGTTCAAATGAGCAGTTCTTC. Looking up the rest from reference TRBV5-1 and TRBJ2-1 gives the full variable domain: KAGVTQTPRYLIKTRGQQVTLSCSPISGHRSVSWYQQTPGQGLQFLFEYFSETQRNKGNFPGRFSGRQFSNSRSEMNVSTLELGDSALYLCASSPMSGSSNEQFFGPGTRLTVL.

The chain links TRBV2 to TRBJ2-3; 8 nucleotides match TRBD2. The V segment lost 8 bases and the J segment 0 bases; nucleotides outside the gene matches: 10. The CDR3 length is 16 residues. The germline gives CDR1 SNHLY, CDR2 FYNNEI. CDR3 sequence: CASGTTSGTSTDTQYF. The CDR3 DNA follows: TGTGCCAGCGGGACCACTAGCGGAACTAGCACAGATACGCAGTATTTT.

This clone was recorded a few times. The V and J genes are TRBV5-4 and TRBJ2-1, with 12 bases aligning to TRBD2. Looked up from germline, CDR1 is SGHNT and CDR2 is YYREEE (reference sequence). The CDR3 covers 17 residues. Losses at the gene ends were 0 bases for V and 5 bases for J; bases not matched to a gene: 6. CDR3 nucleotide sequence: TGTGCCAGCAGCTTGGGGGGGCTAGCGGGAGGGAACAATGAGCAGTTCTTC. Protein: CASSLGGLAGGNNEQFF.

The rearrangement links TRBV21-1 to TRBJ2-3; the D call in the table, TRBD2, was not verified against the DNA. TRBV21-1 represents a pseudogene. This CDR3 has 17 amino acids. This CDR3 reads CASSKRRGLAIGDTQYF. CDR3 bases: TGTGCCAGCAGCAAAAGGAGAGGACTAGCTATTGGAGATACGCAGTATTTT.

The chain uses TRBV9 and TRBJ2-7, with TRBD1 matching 9 bases. Germline trimming cut 4 bases from V and 3 bases from J; bases unmatched to any gene: 8. The CDR3 totals 15 residues. Germline-derived CDR1 and CDR2 are SGDLS and YYNGEE. CDR3 in amino acids: CASSPRTGEFYEQYF. The CDR3 DNA sequence: TGTGCCAGCAGCCCACGGACAGGGGAATTCTACGAGCAGTACTTC.

The chain is built from TRBV7-9 and TRBJ1-1, with TRBD1 identical over 7 bases. The CDR3 is 14 residues long. The V gene end was trimmed by 6 bases and the J gene end by 0 bases; junction bases not matched to a gene: 4. CDR1 SEHNR and CDR2 FQNEAQ come from the germline V gene (reference sequence). As DNA, the CDR3 is TGTGCCAGCAGTACACAGGGGATGAACACTGAAGCTTTCTTT. Amino acids: CASSTQGMNTEAFF.

The V and J genes are TRBV6-6 and TRBJ2-3; possible D gene TRBD1, 5 bases. V lost 7 bases, J lost 4 bases, and 18 bases lay in between. The CDR3 sequence is 15 residues long. CDR1 and CDR2 (germline): MNHNY, SVGAGI (reference sequence). The CDR3 loop reads CASIDRYPGADTQYF. The CDR3 nucleotides are TGTGCCAGCATCGACAGATATCCCGGCGCAGATACGCAGTATTTT.

The rearrangement uses TRBV4-1 and TRBJ2-7, with 13 bases matching TRBD2. V shed 3 bases, J shed 5 bases, and the junction held 4 bases outside the gene matches. This CDR3 region has 15 residues. Germline CDR1 is MGHRA and CDR2 is YSYEKL. The CDR3 DNA reads TGCGCCAGCAGCCAGAGGACTAGCGGGAGCAACGAGCAGTACTTC. Encoded protein: CASSQRTSGSNEQYF.

V is TRBV28 and J is TRBJ1-1, with no clear D. CDR3 length: 16 amino acids. CDR1 and CDR2 from the germline V gene are MDHEN and SYDVKM. Deletions cut 1 base from V and 4 bases from J, with 16 bases between. This chain's CDR3 is CASSLLSGGIVTEAFF. The CDR3 nucleotides are TGTGCCAGCAGTTTATTATCAGGAGGGATAGTCACTGAAGCTTTCTTT.

The genes are TRBV5-1 and TRBJ1-4, with a tentative D call TRBD1 (5 bases). CDR3 size: 14 residues. CDR1 is SGHRS and CDR2 is YFSETQ in the germline V gene. V shed 1 base and J shed 6 bases, with 10 bases lying between them. The CDR3 loop is CASSLNRRYEKLFF. The CDR3 nucleotides are TGCGCCAGCAGCTTGAACAGGCGATATGAAAAACTGTTTTTT.

This chain connects TRBV7-9 to TRBJ1-4; TRBD1 agrees at 10 bases. The CDR3 consists of 16 residues. The germline V gene encodes CDR1 SEHNR and CDR2 FQNEAQ (reference sequence). V dropped 5 bases and J dropped 0; count of bases not matched to a gene: 3. The CDR3 spells CASSGGQGATNEKLFF. The CDR3 bases are TGTGCCAGCAGCGGAGGACAGGGGGCAACTAATGAAAAACTGTTTTTT.

The genes are TRBV13 and TRBJ2-3, with 7 bases fitting TRBD1. V lost 5 bases and J lost 4; bases outside the gene matches: 6. This CDR3 region has 14 residues. Per germline, CDR1 PRHDT and CDR2 FYEKMQ (reference sequence). DNA for the CDR3: TGTGCCAGCAGCGCCAACAGGGGCGCAGATACGCAGTATTTT. Residues: CASSANRGADTQYF.

The CDR3 region is CASSLRMGGSNGFF. For the CDR3, the DNA is TGTGCCAGCAGCTTAAGAATGGGGGGGTCAAACGGGTTCTTC. This sequence joins TRBV7-9 and TRBJ2-1; 7 nucleotides agree with TRBD2. Germline V CDR1 and CDR2: SEHNR, FQNEAQ (reference sequence). The V gene end was trimmed by 2 bases and the J gene end by 15 bases; junction bases not matched to a gene: 13. CDR3 length: 14 residues.